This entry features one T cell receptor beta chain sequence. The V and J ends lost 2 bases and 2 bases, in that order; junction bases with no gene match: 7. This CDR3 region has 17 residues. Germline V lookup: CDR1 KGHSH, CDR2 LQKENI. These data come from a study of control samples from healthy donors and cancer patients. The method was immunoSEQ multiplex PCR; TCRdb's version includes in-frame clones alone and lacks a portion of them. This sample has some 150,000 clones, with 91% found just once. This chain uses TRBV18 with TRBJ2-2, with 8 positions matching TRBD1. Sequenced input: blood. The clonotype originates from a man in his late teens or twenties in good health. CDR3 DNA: TGTGCCAGCTCACCAGACCGGGACAGGACTAACACCGGGGAGCTGTTTTTT. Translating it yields CASSPDRDRTNTGELFF.